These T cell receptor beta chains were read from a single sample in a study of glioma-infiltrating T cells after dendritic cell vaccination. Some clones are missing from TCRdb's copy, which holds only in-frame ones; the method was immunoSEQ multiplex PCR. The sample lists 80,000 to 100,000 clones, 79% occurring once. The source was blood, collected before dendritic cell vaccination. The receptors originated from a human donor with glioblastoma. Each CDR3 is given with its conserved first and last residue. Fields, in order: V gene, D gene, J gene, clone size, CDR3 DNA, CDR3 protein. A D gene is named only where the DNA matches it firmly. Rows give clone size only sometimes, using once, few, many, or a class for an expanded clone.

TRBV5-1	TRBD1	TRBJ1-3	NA	TGCGCCAGCAGCCCATCGGGACAGACCCTCTCTGGAAACACCATATATTTT	CASSPSGQTLSGNTIYF
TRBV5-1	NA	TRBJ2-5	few	TGCGCCAGCAGCTTGGTACGACGGACTTCAGAGACCCAGTACTTC	CASSLVRRTSETQYF
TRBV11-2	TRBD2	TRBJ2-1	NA	TGTGCCAGCAGCTTAGAGAGGAGCGGGAGGGCCTCGGGCTACTGGGGTGAGCAGTTCTTC	CASSLERSGRASGYWGEQFF
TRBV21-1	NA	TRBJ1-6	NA	TGTGCCAGCAGCATCCTCACAGGGGTCGAGTCACCCCTCCACTTT	CASSILTGVESPLHF
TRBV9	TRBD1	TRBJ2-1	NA	TGTGCCAGCAGCCTCGGACAGGGGTTAGGTAATGAGCAGTTCTTC	CASSLGQGLGNEQFF
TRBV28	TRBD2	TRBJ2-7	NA	TGTGCCAGCAGTTTTCTAGCGGGAGGGCCCGTGCAGTACTTC	CASSFLAGGPVQYF
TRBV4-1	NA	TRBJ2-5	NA	TGCGCCAGCAGCGCAGTCCGGACAGTACAAGAGACCCAGTACTTC	CASSAVRTVQETQYF
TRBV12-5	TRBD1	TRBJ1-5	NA	TGTGCTAGTGGCCCTCCCAGAGTAGGGGGCCAGACCTATAGCAATCAGCCCCAGCATTTT	CASGPPRVGGQTYSNQPQHF
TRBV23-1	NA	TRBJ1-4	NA	TGCGCCAGCAGTCCAATCGTAAAGTCTGACTCAACTAATGAAAAACTGTTTTTT	CASSPIVKSDSTNEKLFF
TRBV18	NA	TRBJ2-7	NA	TGTGCCAGCTCACCACCGAACAGGGCCTCCTACGAGCAGTACTTC	CASSPPNRASYEQYF
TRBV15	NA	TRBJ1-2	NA	TGTGCCACCAGCAGAGTAGGCGGAATTGGCTACACCTTC	CATSRVGGIGYTF
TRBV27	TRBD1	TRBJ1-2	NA	TGTGCCAGCCGACTGCAGGGGGCTAGGGGCTACACCTTC	CASRLQGARGYTF
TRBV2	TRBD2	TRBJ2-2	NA	TGTGCCAGCAGTGAGAGGTGGCTAGCGGGAAACACCGGGGAGCTGTTTTTT	CASSERWLAGNTGELFF
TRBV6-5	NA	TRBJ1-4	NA	TGTGCCAGCAGTTACCACAGGGCAAGTAATGAAAAACTGTTTTTT	CASSYHRASNEKLFF
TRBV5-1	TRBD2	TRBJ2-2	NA	TGCGCCAGCAGCTGGCCCCCCCCTAGCGGGGGTTTGAACACCGGGGAGCTGTTTTTT	CASSWPPPSGGLNTGELFF
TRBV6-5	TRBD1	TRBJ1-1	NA	TGTGCCAGCGGTCAACAGGGGAACCTAAACACTGAAGCTTTCTTT	CASGQQGNLNTEAFF
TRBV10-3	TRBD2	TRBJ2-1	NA	TGTGCCTCTACTAGCGGGAGTAGCTCCTACAATGAGCAGTTCTTC	CASTSGSSSYNEQFF
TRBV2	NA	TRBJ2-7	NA	TGTGCCAGCAGTGAAGGGTCGGAGGGCAGGAATTATTACGAGCAGTACTTC	CASSEGSEGRNYYEQYF
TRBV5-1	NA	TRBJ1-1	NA	TGCGCCAGCAGCGCACTACCAGGGGCCGCCAGCGCTTTCTTT	CASSALPGAASAFF
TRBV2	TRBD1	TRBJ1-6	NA	TGTGCCAGCAGCGGGACAGCTAATTCACCCCTCCACTTT	CASSGTANSPLHF
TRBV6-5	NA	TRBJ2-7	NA	TGTGCCAGCAGTGAAAAGGGGGTCTACGAGCAGTACTTC	CASSEKGVYEQYF
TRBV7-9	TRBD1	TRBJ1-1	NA	TGTGCCAGCAGCCCCAGGGGGCAGGGGACTGAAGCTTTCTTT	CASSPRGQGTEAFF
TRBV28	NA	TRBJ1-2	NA	TGTGCCAGCAGTTTCCCGAGACAGTATGGCTACACCTTC	CASSFPRQYGYTF
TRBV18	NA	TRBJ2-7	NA	TGTGCCAGCTCCCACAGGGATTCCTACGAGCAGTACTTC	CASSHRDSYEQYF
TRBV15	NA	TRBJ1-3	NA	TGTGCCACCAGCAGTGATCCGGGACTCCGGGCTAAGAACACCATATATTTT	CATSSDPGLRAKNTIYF
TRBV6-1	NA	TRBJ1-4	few	TGTGCCAGTACTATTGGGGGCATCGGAGAAAAACTGTTTTTT	CASTIGGIGEKLFF
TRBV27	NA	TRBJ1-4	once	TGTGCCAGCAGTGTAGGACAGCGTGGTAAACTGTTTTTT	CASSVGQRGKLFF
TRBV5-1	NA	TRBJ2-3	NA	TGCGCCAGCAGCTTGGCCCCACTAGAAATCACAGATACGCAGTATTTT	CASSLAPLEITDTQYF
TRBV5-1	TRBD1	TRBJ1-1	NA	TGCGCCAGCAGCCAGGGACAGGGGGCGAACACTGAAGCTTTCTTT	CASSQGQGANTEAFF
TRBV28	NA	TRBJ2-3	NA	TGTGCCATTGCCCTAAGTGATACGCAGTATTTT	CAIALSDTQYF
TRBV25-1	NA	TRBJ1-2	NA	TGTGCCAGCAGTGAGCAGGGTTATGGCTACACCTTC	CASSEQGYGYTF
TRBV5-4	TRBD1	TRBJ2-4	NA	TGTGCCAGCAGCTACGACAGGGAGCGGGCCAAAAACATTCAGTACTTC	CASSYDRERAKNIQYF
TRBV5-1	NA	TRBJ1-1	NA	TGCGCCAGCAGCTTGCGATTAGGGGAGAACACTGAAGCTTTCTTT	CASSLRLGENTEAFF
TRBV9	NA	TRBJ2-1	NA	TGTGCCAGCAGCGTAGCCCCTCGACATTGGAGGGGCTTAATAAATGAGCAGTTCTTC	CASSVAPRHWRGLINEQFF
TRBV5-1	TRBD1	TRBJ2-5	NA	TGCGCCAGCAGCTTTACAGGGGGAGAGACCCAGTACTTC	CASSFTGGETQYF
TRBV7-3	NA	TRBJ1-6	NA	TGTGCCAGCAGCCAGGGCTCACCCCCTTCACCCCTCCACTTT	CASSQGSPPSPLHF
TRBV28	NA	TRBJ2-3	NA	TGTGCCAGCAGCTCAAGGACATACCGGTATACGCAGTATTTT	CASSSRTYRYTQYF
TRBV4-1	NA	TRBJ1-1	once	TGCGCCAGCAGCCAAGGGCTGGCGGGACGTCCGAACACTGAAGCTTTCTTT	CASSQGLAGRPNTEAFF
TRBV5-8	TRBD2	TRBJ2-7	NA	TGTGCCAGCAGCTTTCGGGAGGTTGGCCGCGAGCAGTACTTC	CASSFREVGREQYF
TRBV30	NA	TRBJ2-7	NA	TGTGCCTGGAGGGGCGGGGTTTACGAGCAGTACTTC	CAWRGGVYEQYF
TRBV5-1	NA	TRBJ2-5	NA	TGCGCCAGCAAGCGGCTAGCCTTAGAGACCCAGTACTTC	CASKRLALETQYF